This T cell receptor (beta chain) comes out of a study of blood T cell repertoires in COVID-19. Clones were read by immunoSEQ multiplex PCR, and TCRdb kept only the in-frame ones, dropping some. In the table there are more than 350,000 clones, about 83% of which are singletons. Germline V gene lookup returns CDR1 SGHDN and CDR2 FVKESK. This CDR3 contains 13 residues. Trimming cost V 4 bases and J 4 bases; bases outside gene matches: 4. Residents of 20 to 25 US areas, aged about 18 to 89 years, made up the participants. The specimen was PBMCs or T cells enriched from blood (not recorded which). V and J are TRBV14 and TRBJ2-7; TRBD1 matches 7 bases. This sequence was found in a woman in her forties or fifties who had recovered from COVID-19. The CDR3 nucleotides read TGTGCCAGCAGCCTCCAGGGGGAATACGAGCAGTACTTC. This sequence encodes CASSLQGEYEQYF.